These 14 T cell receptor beta chains share one sample of origin, sequenced in a study of beta chain features in type 1 diabetes. Expressed TCRB transcripts were sequenced after all isolated RNA was converted to cDNA. This table comes from immunoSEQ multiplex PCR, and its TCRdb copy is limited to in-frame clones, with some not included. The data hold 900,000 or so clones, with 17% observed a single time. Sequencing was done on a sample of naive CD4+ T cells from blood. These TCRs come from a woman between 18 and 29 years old in good health.

Only a few counts were recorded for this clone. This rearrangement joins TRBV10-3 to TRBJ1-4, with unresolved D. CDR1 and CDR2 from the germline V gene are ENHRY and SYGVKD. The CDR3 runs to 14 residues. Trimming stripped 0 bases from V and 12 bases from J, with 14 bases between. The CDR3 sequence is CAISESVLGRQLFF. The CDR3 nucleotides are TGTGCCATCAGTGAGTCGGTTCTGGGAAGGCAACTGTTTTTT.

The chain recombines TRBV29-1 with TRBJ2-7; D possibly corresponds to TRBD2 (6 bases). Looked up from germline, CDR1 is SQVTM and CDR2 is ANQGSEA. Trimming cost V 4 bases and J 0 bases, with 25 bases left between them. This CDR3 is built from 18 residues. CDR3 protein: CSVAIMGLAVSRSYEQYF. The CDR3 DNA follows: TGCAGCGTTGCCATTATGGGCTTAGCGGTCTCACGCTCCTACGAGCAGTACTTC.

This clone was counted only a few times. The chain recombines TRBV6-5 with TRBJ1-5; D gene ambiguous. With 4 bases removed from V and 10 bases from J, the gap between germline ends came to 11 bases. The CDR3 is made up of 12 amino acids. The germline CDR1 and CDR2 sequences are MNHEY and SVGAGI. The CDR3 sequence is CASSWSGGPQHF. Written as DNA, the CDR3 is TGTGCCAGCAGTTGGAGTGGAGGACCCCAGCATTTT.

In this sample, this clone turned up a few times. The rearrangement links TRBV9 to TRBJ1-3; D gene unclear. The CDR3 is 15 residues long. Looked up from germline, CDR1 is SGDLS and CDR2 is YYNGEE. V was shortened by 1 base and J by 0 bases, with 8 bases between the two germline ends. DNA of the CDR3: TGTGCCAGCAGCGTATCTCTCTCCTCTGGAAACACCATATATTTT. This translates into CASSVSLSSGNTIYF.

This clone was picked up a small number of times. The chain employs TRBV11-2 and TRBJ2-5; D gene uncertain. Trimming removed 3 bases at V and 3 bases at J, with 14 bases between. In germline, CDR1 is SGHAT, CDR2 FQNNGV. The CDR3 extends over 15 amino acids. CDR3 nucleotides: TGTGCCAGCAGCTTCTCCTGGGCTAGGGAAGAGACCCAGTACTTC. This translates into CASSFSWAREETQYF.

This clone was seen only a few times. The chain is built from TRBV28 and TRBJ1-2, with D perhaps matching TRBD1 (6 bases). V lost 8 bases and J 7 bases, leaving 20 bases between the germline ends. Germline V gives CDR1 MDHEN, CDR2 SYDVKM. The CDR3 covers 14 residues. The CDR3, as DNA: TGTGCCAGCGGAACCCAGGGGAGGGGGAGTGGCTACACCTTC. Protein: CASGTQGRGSGYTF.

This clone was observed a handful of times. CDR3 in DNA: TGTGCCAGCAGCTTAGTCCCGGGACAGAACACCGGGGAGCTGTTTTTT. Protein product: CASSLVPGQNTGELFF. This rearrangement joins TRBV7-9 to TRBJ2-2, with D perhaps matching TRBD1 (6 bases). V was cut by 1 base and J by 1 base, with 10 bases left in between. The CDR3 has 16 amino acids. Germline values: CDR1 SEHNR, CDR2 FQNEAQ (reference sequence).

This clone has more than one count but fewer than ten. The J gene is TRBJ2-6, the V gene TRBV4-3; TRBD1 matches 8 bases. CDR3 length: 18 amino acids. V was pared by 1 base and J by 1 base, with 6 bases of the junction left unmatched. Per germline, CDR1 LGHNA and CDR2 YSLEER. DNA of the CDR3: TGCGCCAGCAGCCAAGGGACAGGGAAATCTTCTGGGGCCAACGTCCTGACTTTC. The encoded protein is CASSQGTGKSSGANVLTF.

V gene TRBV5-6 combines with J gene TRBJ1-2, with no clear D. CDR1 is SGHDT, CDR2 YYEEEE, per germline. The CDR3 loop spans 13 amino acids. The V and J ends lost 1 base and 6 bases respectively, with 10 bases between them. The CDR3, as DNA: TGTGCCAGCAGCTTGCAAGGTTTACATGGCTACACCTTC. It specifies CASSLQGLHGYTF.

This chain uses TRBV7-6 with TRBJ2-2, with D perhaps matching TRBD2 (6 bases). This CDR3 has 15 residues. CDR1 SGHVS and CDR2 FNYEAQ come from the germline V gene. The germline V and J ends were trimmed by 4 bases and 1 base, with 10 bases remaining between them. DNA for the CDR3: TGTGCCAGCAGCTCCGTTAGCGGGAACACCGGGGAGCTGTTTTTT. Encoded protein: CASSSVSGNTGELFF.

In its sample, this clone was seen a few times. The rearrangement uses TRBV7-9 and TRBJ2-1; tentatively, D is TRBD2 (6 bases). This CDR3 has 16 amino acids. Germline lookup yields CDR1 SEHNR and CDR2 FQNEAQ (reference sequence). Trimming cost V 4 bases and J 0 bases, with 13 bases left between them. CDR3 region: CASSSTGLDSYNEQFF. CDR3 nucleotides: TGTGCCAGCAGCTCGACGGGACTGGACTCCTACAATGAGCAGTTCTTC. The complete variable domain, with remaining parts taken from reference TRBV7-9 and TRBJ2-1, reads DTGVSQNPRHKITKRGQNVTFRCDPISEHNRLYWYRQTLGQGPEFLTYFQNEAQLEKSRLLSDRFSAERPKGSFSTLEIQRTEQGDSAMYLCASSSTGLDSYNEQFFGPGTRLTVL.

This chain joins TRBV18 and TRBJ2-3; TRBD1 agrees at 9 bases. From germline, CDR1 is KGHSH and CDR2 LQKENI. There are 15 residues in the CDR3. V shed 6 bases, J shed 2 bases, and the junction held 6 bases outside the gene matches. As DNA, the CDR3 is TGTGCCAGCTCGCCCCGGGACAGGGACACAGATACGCAGTATTTT. It specifies CASSPRDRDTDTQYF.

This chain joins TRBV19 and TRBJ1-2; 8 bases line up with TRBD1. The V segment lost 3 bases and the J segment 2 bases; nucleotides outside the gene matches: 2. CDR1 LNHDA and CDR2 SQIVND come from the germline V gene (reference sequence). The CDR3 covers 14 residues. The CDR3 loop reads CASSIGTGNYGYTF. The CDR3 DNA follows: TGTGCCAGTAGTATCGGGACAGGAAACTATGGCTACACCTTC.

This clone was seen a handful of times. The chain uses TRBV5-4 and TRBJ1-1, with D perhaps matching TRBD1 (5 bases). The CDR3 has 14 amino acids. The germline V gene encodes CDR1 SGHNT and CDR2 YYREEE (reference sequence). Trimming cost V 3 bases and J 1 base, with 10 bases left between them. CDR3 amino acids: CASSYGGTNTEAFF. DNA of the CDR3: TGTGCCAGCAGCTATGGGGGGACGAACACTGAAGCTTTCTTT. The full variable domain, with the rest looked up from reference TRBV5-4 and TRBJ1-1, is ETGVTQSPTHLIKTRGQQVTLRCSSQSGHNTVSWYQQALGQGPQFIFQYYREEENGRGNFPPRFSGLQFPNYSSELNVNALELDDSALYLCASSYGGTNTEAFFGQGTRLTVV.